The clone carrying this T cell receptor (beta chain) was observed many times. Its antigen is currently unknown. A single record per CDR3 protein comes from TCRdb applying MiXCR to the 5' RACE reads. Of roughly 220,000 distinct CDR3 sequences listed, about 10% are singletons. Germline V gene lookup returns CDR1 MNHEY and CDR2 SMNVEV (reference sequence). Trimming left V 8 bases short and J 2 bases short, with 15 bases between. This CDR3 is built from 15 residues. The sample belongs to a study of CD8 T cells in ankylosing spondylitis. Whole-study results and caveats: There was reportedly significant enrichment of clones that were disease-linked in matched ankylosing spondylitis synovial fluid. Previously reported in reactive arthritis synovial fluid and blood were some of the motif variants.

The V gene is TRBV27, the J gene TRBJ2-2; D is possibly TRBD2 (5 bases). This receptor was identified in a male donor with ankylosing spondylitis or in good health (not recorded which). The sequencing input was blood, either unsorted or a sorted T cell fraction (not recorded which). CDR3 nucleotides: TGTGCCAGCTTTTCATGGACTGGAAACACCGGGGAGCTGTTTTTT. This sequence encodes CASFSWTGNTGELFF.